The T cell receptor (beta chain) described here comes from a study of T-cell memory formation after mild COVID-19. This CDR3 has 16 amino acids. CDR1 is KGHSH, CDR2 LQKENI, per germline. V lost 0 bases and J lost 3, with 14 bases in between. A few counts support this clonotype. TCRdb re-called the 5' RACE reads with MiXCR, one entry per CDR3 protein. The top ten clones hold 3.9% of a sample with around 180,000 distinct CDR3 sequences, about 18% of them seen once. This chain links TRBV18 with TRBJ2-5, with D perhaps TRBD2 (6 bases). The TCR originated in a man younger than 30 who had mild COVID-19 (a few samples of this study predate the infection). Cell type and time point are not known. The sequenced sample consisted of PBMCs or a T cell subset sorted from them (not recorded which). CDR3 nucleotide sequence: TGTGCCAGCTCACCACCCGGGCGGGGTCAGGAAGAGACCCAGTACTTC. It translates to CASSPPGRGQEETQYF.